Listed below are T cell receptor beta chains from one sample, sequenced in a study of blood T cell repertoires in COVID-19. Here immunoSEQ multiplex PCR was the method, and the copy in TCRdb shows in-frame clones only, minus some. The table records around 360,000 clones, more than 75% of them present only once. Material for sequencing was PBMCs or T cells enriched from blood (not recorded which). Source of these receptors: a man in his forties in a cohort exposed to, infected with or recovered from COVID-19 (not recorded which). CDR3s include the opening cysteine and the closing phenylalanine or tryptophan. Each record gives: D gene, J gene, clone size, V gene, CDR3 protein, CDR3 DNA. A D gene is named only where the DNA matches it firmly. Expanded clones are given a class, and other clones once, few, many or no size at all.

d_gene: NA
j_gene: TRBJ1-6
abundance: once
v_gene: TRBV28
CDR3aa: CASSFGGNNSPLHF
CDR3nt: TGTGCCAGCAGTTTTGGGGGCAATAATTCACCCCTCCACTTT

d_gene: NA
j_gene: TRBJ2-2
abundance: NA
v_gene: TRBV9
CDR3aa: CASSPRGQPNTGELFF
CDR3nt: TGTGCCAGCAGCCCCCGTGGACAGCCGAACACCGGGGAGCTGTTTTTT

d_gene: TRBD2
j_gene: TRBJ2-3
abundance: NA
v_gene: TRBV19
CDR3aa: CASSLTSGESLGNTQYF
CDR3nt: TGTGCCAGTAGTCTTACTAGCGGGGAGTCGCTGGGGAATACGCAGTATTTT

d_gene: TRBD2
j_gene: TRBJ2-1
abundance: few
v_gene: TRBV10-3
CDR3aa: CAISTLLAGRAHEQFF
CDR3nt: TGTGCCATCAGTACTTTACTAGCGGGACGGGCCCATGAGCAGTTCTTC

d_gene: NA
j_gene: TRBJ1-1
abundance: NA
v_gene: TRBV6-2/TRBV6-3
CDR3aa: CASSFAGPTTEAFF
CDR3nt: TGTGCCAGCAGTTTTGCGGGCCCGACCACTGAAGCTTTCTTT

d_gene: TRBD1
j_gene: TRBJ1-6
abundance: NA
v_gene: TRBV7-9
CDR3aa: CASSLIQGDNSPLHF
CDR3nt: TGTGCCAGCAGCTTAATACAGGGGGACAATTCACCCCTCCACTTT

d_gene: TRBD2
j_gene: TRBJ2-3
abundance: NA
v_gene: TRBV27
CDR3aa: CASSRTSGNTDTQYF
CDR3nt: TGTGCCAGCAGTAGGACTAGCGGGAACACAGATACGCAGTATTTT

d_gene: TRBD1
j_gene: TRBJ1-4
abundance: NA
v_gene: TRBV5-1
CDR3aa: CASSLGGTGGEKLFF
CDR3nt: TGCGCCAGCAGCTTGGGCGGGACAGGGGGTGAAAAACTGTTTTTT

d_gene: NA
j_gene: TRBJ1-4
abundance: NA
v_gene: TRBV2
CDR3aa: CASEGATNEKLFF
CDR3nt: TGTGCCAGCGAAGGGGCAACTAATGAAAAACTGTTTTTT

d_gene: TRBD2
j_gene: TRBJ2-7
abundance: NA
v_gene: TRBV4-2
CDR3aa: CASSQGVQAGDSHEQYF
CDR3nt: TGTGCCAGCAGCCAAGGTGTTCAAGCGGGAGATTCCCACGAGCAGTACTTC

d_gene: NA
j_gene: TRBJ2-2
abundance: NA
v_gene: TRBV19
CDR3aa: CASSLERSNTGELFF
CDR3nt: TGTGCCAGTAGTCTCGAGCGGTCGAACACCGGGGAGCTGTTTTTT

d_gene: TRBD1
j_gene: TRBJ2-3
abundance: few
v_gene: TRBV5-1
CDR3aa: CASSSGQGAIDTQYF
CDR3nt: TGCGCCAGCAGCTCTGGACAGGGGGCAATAGATACGCAGTATTTT

d_gene: NA
j_gene: TRBJ1-1
abundance: NA
v_gene: TRBV9
CDR3aa: CASSVSLARGDSNTEAFF
CDR3nt: TGTGCCAGCAGCGTTAGCCTGGCTAGGGGCGACTCGAACACTGAAGCTTTCTTT

d_gene: NA
j_gene: TRBJ2-1
abundance: NA
v_gene: TRBV10-1
CDR3aa: CASTGDEQFF
CDR3nt: TGCGCCAGCACGGGGGATGAGCAGTTCTTC

d_gene: TRBD2
j_gene: TRBJ2-3
abundance: once
v_gene: TRBV2
CDR3aa: CASSWTSGGTDTQYF
CDR3nt: TGTGCCAGCAGTTGGACTAGCGGGGGCACAGATACGCAGTATTTT

d_gene: NA
j_gene: TRBJ2-7
abundance: NA
v_gene: TRBV28
CDR3aa: CASSLGRVVDEQYF
CDR3nt: TGTGCCAGCAGTTTAGGCAGGGTGGTCGACGAGCAGTACTTC

d_gene: TRBD1
j_gene: TRBJ1-1
abundance: NA
v_gene: TRBV6-2/TRBV6-3
CDR3aa: CASSYSNRGNTEAFF
CDR3nt: TGTGCCAGCAGTTACTCAAACAGGGGGAATACTGAAGCTTTCTTT

d_gene: TRBD1
j_gene: TRBJ1-4
abundance: NA
v_gene: TRBV18
CDR3aa: CASSRQGTREKLFF
CDR3nt: TGTGCCAGCTCACGACAGGGGACGAGGGAAAAACTGTTTTTT

d_gene: NA
j_gene: TRBJ2-3
abundance: NA
v_gene: TRBV6-4
CDR3aa: CASSDSKAGHTDTQYF
CDR3nt: TGTGCCAGCAGTGACTCGAAAGCGGGACACACAGATACGCAGTATTTT

d_gene: TRBD2
j_gene: TRBJ2-3
abundance: NA
v_gene: TRBV5-4
CDR3aa: CASSLREGDTDTQYF
CDR3nt: TGTGCCAGCAGCTTGCGGGAGGGAGACACAGATACGCAGTATTTT

d_gene: NA
j_gene: TRBJ2-7
abundance: NA
v_gene: TRBV3-1/TRBV3-2
CDR3aa: CASSQDLLGGGEQYF
CDR3nt: TGTGCCAGCAGCCAAGATCTGCTAGGTGGCGGCGAGCAGTACTTC

d_gene: TRBD1
j_gene: TRBJ1-2
abundance: NA
v_gene: TRBV28
CDR3aa: CASSSQRGHWDYGYTF
CDR3nt: TGTGCCAGCAGTTCGCAGAGGGGGCATTGGGACTATGGCTACACCTTC

d_gene: NA
j_gene: TRBJ1-2
abundance: NA
v_gene: TRBV5-4
CDR3aa: CASSRPRGTNYGYTF
CDR3nt: TGTGCCAGCAGCCGACCCCGGGGAACAAACTATGGCTACACCTTC

d_gene: NA
j_gene: TRBJ2-2
abundance: NA
v_gene: TRBV2
CDR3aa: CASREFRGNTGELFF
CDR3nt: TGTGCCAGCAGGGAGTTCAGGGGCAACACCGGGGAGCTGTTTTTT

d_gene: NA
j_gene: TRBJ1-3
abundance: few
v_gene: TRBV3-1/TRBV3-2
CDR3aa: CASSQDQGSSGNTIYF
CDR3nt: TGTGCCAGCAGCCAAGACCAGGGGAGCTCTGGAAACACCATATATTTT

d_gene: NA
j_gene: TRBJ2-4
abundance: NA
v_gene: TRBV1
CDR3aa: CTSSQEGTGRESKNIQYF
CDR3nt: TGCACCAGCAGCCAAGAAGGTACCGGGCGGGAGAGCAAAAACATTCAGTACTTC

d_gene: TRBD1
j_gene: TRBJ2-7
abundance: NA
v_gene: TRBV24-1
CDR3aa: CATSEGQGTIPSGDEQYF
CDR3nt: TGTGCCACCAGTGAGGGACAGGGGACGATCCCCTCAGGGGACGAGCAGTACTTC

d_gene: TRBD2
j_gene: TRBJ2-7
abundance: NA
v_gene: TRBV5-4
CDR3aa: CASSARTSGAYEQYF
CDR3nt: TGTGCCAGCAGCGCACGGACTAGCGGAGCCTACGAGCAGTACTTC

d_gene: TRBD2
j_gene: TRBJ2-5
abundance: NA
v_gene: TRBV28
CDR3aa: CASSLGLAGQETQYF
CDR3nt: TGTGCCAGCAGTTTAGGACTAGCGGGACAAGAGACCCAGTACTTC

d_gene: NA
j_gene: TRBJ2-1
abundance: few
v_gene: TRBV23-1
CDR3aa: CASRQPRKQTFNNEQFF
CDR3nt: TGCGCCAGCCGACAGCCACGGAAACAGACCTTTAACAATGAGCAGTTCTTC

d_gene: TRBD2
j_gene: TRBJ2-7
abundance: NA
v_gene: TRBV5-1
CDR3aa: CASSLSGSPYEQYF
CDR3nt: TGCGCCAGCAGCCTTAGCGGGAGTCCCTACGAGCAGTACTTC

d_gene: NA
j_gene: TRBJ2-3
abundance: NA
v_gene: TRBV5-4
CDR3aa: CASSLSAWRDTQYF
CDR3nt: TGTGCCAGCAGCTTGAGCGCCTGGAGAGATACGCAGTATTTT

d_gene: TRBD2
j_gene: TRBJ2-5
abundance: NA
v_gene: TRBV5-4
CDR3aa: CASSPGLAGRRETQYF
CDR3nt: TGTGCCAGCAGCCCGGGACTAGCGGGGAGGAGGGAGACCCAGTACTTC

d_gene: NA
j_gene: TRBJ2-5
abundance: NA
v_gene: TRBV6-5
CDR3aa: CASRPRQVGTQYF
CDR3nt: TGTGCCAGCAGACCTAGACAGGTTGGGACCCAGTACTTC

d_gene: TRBD1
j_gene: TRBJ1-2
abundance: NA
v_gene: TRBV3-1/TRBV3-2
CDR3aa: CASSWGQGQNYGYTF
CDR3nt: TGTGCCAGCAGCTGGGGACAGGGGCAGAACTATGGCTACACCTTC

d_gene: NA
j_gene: TRBJ2-1
abundance: few
v_gene: TRBV18
CDR3aa: CASSPGGQQYNEQFF
CDR3nt: TGTGCCAGCTCACCCGGCGGACAACAATACAATGAGCAGTTCTTC

d_gene: NA
j_gene: TRBJ1-6
abundance: NA
v_gene: TRBV5-1
CDR3aa: CASSFGSILSPLHF
CDR3nt: TGCGCCAGCAGCTTCGGGTCAATTCTTTCACCCCTCCACTTT

d_gene: TRBD2
j_gene: TRBJ2-5
abundance: NA
v_gene: TRBV6-2/TRBV6-3
CDR3aa: CASSYPKSAGGRETQYF
CDR3nt: TGTGCCAGCAGTTACCCCAAATCAGCGGGAGGTCGAGAGACCCAGTACTTC

d_gene: NA
j_gene: TRBJ1-1
abundance: NA
v_gene: TRBV5-1
CDR3aa: CASSLEHLNTEAFF
CDR3nt: TGCGCCAGCAGCTTAGAGCACCTGAACACTGAAGCTTTCTTT

d_gene: TRBD2
j_gene: TRBJ2-1
abundance: NA
v_gene: TRBV3-1/TRBV3-2
CDR3aa: CASSLPGRTGEQFF
CDR3nt: TGTGCCAGCAGCCTACCCGGGAGGACGGGAGAGCAGTTCTTC

d_gene: NA
j_gene: TRBJ2-2
abundance: NA
v_gene: TRBV27
CDR3aa: CASRLTKGAGELFF
CDR3nt: TGTGCCAGCAGGTTAACTAAGGGGGCCGGGGAGCTGTTTTTT

d_gene: TRBD1
j_gene: TRBJ1-2
abundance: once
v_gene: TRBV28
CDR3aa: CASSLGSGRGTYGYTF
CDR3nt: TGTGCCAGCAGTTTAGGTTCCGGCAGGGGGACCTATGGCTACACCTTC

d_gene: TRBD1
j_gene: TRBJ2-7
abundance: NA
v_gene: TRBV5-1
CDR3aa: CASSLRQGQDYEQYF
CDR3nt: TGCGCCAGCAGCTTACGACAGGGCCAGGACTACGAGCAGTACTTC

d_gene: NA
j_gene: TRBJ1-3
abundance: NA
v_gene: TRBV30
CDR3aa: CAWSAGRGNTIYF
CDR3nt: TGTGCCTGGAGTGCGGGGAGGGGAAACACCATATATTTT

d_gene: TRBD2
j_gene: TRBJ2-3
abundance: NA
v_gene: TRBV27
CDR3aa: CASSLSPEGSGRADTQYF
CDR3nt: TGTGCCAGCAGTTTATCCCCTGAGGGTAGCGGGAGGGCCGATACGCAGTATTTT

d_gene: NA
j_gene: TRBJ2-5
abundance: NA
v_gene: TRBV7-9
CDR3aa: CASSYGLGQETQYF
CDR3nt: TGTGCCAGCAGCTACGGACTCGGCCAAGAGACCCAGTACTTC

d_gene: NA
j_gene: TRBJ2-2
abundance: NA
v_gene: TRBV27
CDR3aa: CASSFGANTGELFF
CDR3nt: TGTGCCAGCAGTTTCGGGGCGAACACCGGGGAGCTGTTTTTT

d_gene: NA
j_gene: TRBJ1-6
abundance: NA
v_gene: TRBV30
CDR3aa: CAHGRQTINSPLHF
CDR3nt: TGTGCCCACGGGAGACAGACGATTAATTCACCCCTCCACTTT

d_gene: NA
j_gene: TRBJ2-1
abundance: NA
v_gene: TRBV21-1
CDR3aa: CASSKGQASYNEQFF
CDR3nt: TGTGCCAGCAGCAAGGGACAGGCCTCCTACAATGAGCAGTTCTTC

d_gene: NA
j_gene: TRBJ1-3
abundance: NA
v_gene: TRBV2
CDR3aa: CASDRGNTIYF
CDR3nt: TGTGCCAGCGACAGAGGAAACACCATATATTTT